The 28 T cell receptor beta chains below were found in one sample sequenced in a study of blood T cells in healthy people across ages. PCR was performed a second time for about 6 to 12 cycles using a sample-barcoded 5' primer and a J-beta primer mix. One entry per CDR3 protein, called by TCRdb with MiXCR from the 5' RACE reads. The data contain approximately 940,000 distinct CDR3 sequences, 45% to 50% of them singletons. Sample: blood. Receptors originate from a man aged 25 to 45 in good health.

This clonotype has a handful of counts. The V call is TRBV7-2, the J call TRBJ2-7, with 9 bases aligning to TRBD1. Per germline, CDR1 SGHTA and CDR2 FQGNSA. This CDR3 comprises 13 residues. V lost 11 bases to trimming and J lost 2 bases; unmatched junction nucleotides: 7. DNA of the CDR3: TGTGCCTCCGGCAGGACAGGGGCCTACGAGCAGTACTTC. Translation: CASGRTGAYEQYF.

The chain recombines TRBV20-1 with TRBJ2-3; TRBD2 agrees at 11 bases. Trimming removed 6 bases from V and 4 bases from J; junction bases left unmatched: 15. Germline loops: CDR1 DFQATT, CDR2 SNEGSKA (reference sequence). The CDR3 is 17 amino acids. CDR3: CSAAPPLSGGASDTQYF. CDR3 DNA sequence: TGCAGTGCCGCCCCCCCGCTTAGCGGGGGGGCCTCAGATACGCAGTATTTT.

In its sample, this clonotype was seen a few times. The chain employs TRBV5-1 and TRBJ2-3, with TRBD1 as a possible D gene (6 bases). There are 12 residues in the CDR3. Trimming removed 7 bases from V and 3 bases from J, with 9 bases in between. The germline V gene has CDR1 SGHRS and CDR2 YFSETQ. The CDR3 sequence is CASRTETDTQYF. The DNA for the CDR3 is TGCGCCAGCCGGACAGAGACAGATACGCAGTATTTT.

The chain is built from TRBV7-9 and TRBJ1-2; TRBD1 might be the D (6 bases). This CDR3 comprises 13 residues. Germline V CDR1 and CDR2: SEHNR, FQNEAQ (reference sequence). The V end was cut by 9 bases, the J end by 8 bases, with 19 bases between. The CDR3 reads CASSPSTGEGYTF. The CDR3 DNA reads as TGTGCCAGTAGCCCTTCGACAGGAGAAGGCTACACCTTC.

The J gene is TRBJ1-6, the V gene TRBV3-1; 7 nucleotides agree with TRBD1. Germline V CDR1 and CDR2: LGHDT, YNNKEL (reference sequence). This CDR3 is built from 13 residues. Unmatched junction bases numbered 4, after V lost 4 bases and J lost 10 bases. CDR3 DNA: TGTGCCAGCAGCCGGGACAGACCGTCACCCCTCCACTTT. Amino acids: CASSRDRPSPLHF.

This clonotype was detected a few times. CDR3 nucleotide sequence: TGCGCCAGCAGCTTGTCTACGGGATCTGGGGCCAACGTCCTGACTTTC. It encodes CASSLSTGSGANVLTF. This chain uses TRBV5-1 with TRBJ2-6, with TRBD2 as a possible D gene (5 bases). CDR3 length equals 16 residues. V gave up 1 base and J gave up 1 base, with 9 bases separating them. Germline loops: CDR1 SGHRS, CDR2 YFSETQ.

This clonotype occurred a few times. V gene TRBV20-1 combines with J gene TRBJ2-7, with D hard to call. Trimming took off 0 bases at V and 3 bases at J, with 12 bases between the two ends. The CDR3 is 14 residues long. Germline-derived CDR1 and CDR2 are DFQATT and SNEGSKA (reference sequence). The CDR3 sequence: CSARDDDGGYEQYF. The CDR3 DNA follows: TGCAGTGCTAGAGATGATGACGGTGGCTACGAGCAGTACTTC.

A note on this clonotype: The junction and the germline gene differ at one end; a read error may be behind it. This chain connects TRBV29-1 to TRBJ2-2; 10 bases align to TRBD2. This CDR3 is 16 amino acids long. The germline CDR1 and CDR2 sequences are SQVTM and ANQGSEA. In DNA, the CDR3 is TGCAGCGTTGAACTAGCGGGAGACTTTAACACCGGGGAACTGTTTTTT. Amino acid sequence: CSVELAGDFNTGELFF.

The rearrangement joins TRBV6-5 to TRBJ2-1, with 10 bases lining up with TRBD1. The CDR3 has 17 amino acids. J lost 3 bases, V lost 4 bases, and 9 bases had no gene match. CDR1 is MNHEY and CDR2 is SVGAGI in the germline V gene. CDR3 sequence (DNA): TGTGCCAGCAGTTCCTTGGCCGGGACAGGGGTCTACAATGAGCAGTTCTTC. Encoded protein: CASSSLAGTGVYNEQFF.

V and J are TRBV21-1 and TRBJ1-6. TRBV21-1 is a documented pseudogene. The length of the CDR3 is 16 residues. The CDR3 reads CASSKDPEEITSPLHF. The CDR3 region has the DNA TGTGCCAGCAGCAAAGATCCGGAGGAAATCACGTCACCCCTCCACTTT.

This clonotype was detected ten times or more. This sequence joins TRBV6-5 and TRBJ1-2, with 12 positions matching TRBD1. With 7 bases clipped from V and 4 bases from J, the junction kept 10 bases outside the gene matches. The germline V gene encodes CDR1 MNHEY and CDR2 SVGAGI. This CDR3 has 16 amino acids. The chain's CDR3 is CASISTGTGGSYGYTF. CDR3 DNA: TGTGCCAGCATATCGACCGGGACAGGGGGCTCCTATGGCTACACCTTC.

This clonotype was counted between two and nine times. V is TRBV29-1 and J is TRBJ2-3; 8 nucleotides agree with TRBD2. J lost 0 bases, V lost 6 bases, and 11 bases had no gene match. There are 16 residues in the CDR3. CDR1 and CDR2 (germline): SQVTM, ANQGSEA. The CDR3 sequence is CSVTGGGLPSTDTQYF. CDR3 nucleotide sequence: TGCAGCGTCACGGGGGGGGGCCTTCCTAGCACAGATACGCAGTATTTT.

The V gene is TRBV6-2 or TRBV6-3, the J gene TRBJ1-5; D gene uncertain. Germline CDR1 MNHEY, CDR2 SVGEGT. V lost 5 bases and J lost 4, with 18 bases in between. This CDR3 has 16 residues. The DNA of the CDR3 is TGTGCCAGCAGTCCCAACCCGATCCATCAGAATCAGCCCCAGCATTTT. Translated: CASSPNPIHQNQPQHF.

This chain joins TRBV6-5 and TRBJ2-3; TRBD1 is a possible D gene (6 bases). The CDR3 has 14 amino acids. The germline V gene has CDR1 MNHEY and CDR2 SVGAGI. V was pared by 5 bases and J by 5 bases, with 14 bases between. The CDR3, as DNA: TGTGCCAGCAGTATTGGGACACTGGTAGATACGCAGTATTTT. It encodes CASSIGTLVDTQYF.

This clonotype was seen at least ten times. The chain is built from TRBV3-1 and TRBJ1-4; no clear D. V lost 3 bases, J lost 5 bases, and 13 bases lay in between. The germline CDR1 and CDR2 sequences are LGHDT and YNNKEL (reference sequence). CDR3 length equals 15 residues. CDR3 protein: CASSQSRSKNEKLFF. The CDR3 nucleotides are TGTGCCAGCAGCCAGAGCAGGTCGAAAAATGAAAAACTGTTTTTT.

The table lists this clonotype with a few counts. The chain joins TRBV7-2 to TRBJ1-2; D is perhaps TRBD1 (6 bases). This CDR3 is built from 14 residues. Germline CDR1 and CDR2: SGHTA and FQGNSA. Trimming removed 6 bases from V and 4 bases from J, with 15 bases in between. The CDR3: CASRKGGLGYGYTF. DNA for the CDR3: TGTGCCAGCAGGAAGGGGGGGTTAGGCTATGGCTACACCTTC.

V usage is TRBV16 and J usage is TRBJ2-4; D is perhaps TRBD1 (5 bases). Germline CDR1 and CDR2: KGHSY and FQNENV. The CDR3 loop spans 15 amino acids. V was cut by 3 bases and J by 0 bases, with 9 bases left in between. The CDR3 sequence: CASSHSQGAKNIQYF. DNA for the CDR3: TGTGCCAGCAGCCACTCTCAGGGAGCCAAAAACATTCAGTACTTC.

The CDR3 sequence: CAIRDRDSYEQYF. CDR3 DNA: TGTGCCATCCGGGACAGGGATTCGTACGAGCAGTACTTC. The V and J genes are TRBV10-3 and TRBJ2-7; 9 bases are a match to TRBD1. Losses at the gene ends were 8 bases for V and 4 bases for J; bases not matched to a gene: 6. The CDR3 covers 13 residues. Germline assignment: CDR1 ENHRY and CDR2 SYGVKD.

This clonotype was observed a few times. The chain is built from TRBV4-1 and TRBJ1-5; D unresolved. With 4 bases removed from V and 0 bases from J, the gap between germline ends came to 7 bases. Germline V gene data show CDR1 as MGHRA and CDR2 as YSYEKL. The CDR3 is 14 amino acids. CDR3 bases: TGCGCCAGCAGCCCTTACAGTAGCAATCAGCCCCAGCATTTT. Its protein is CASSPYSSNQPQHF.

The rearrangement joins TRBV29-1 to TRBJ1-1; D uncertain. V was pared by 3 bases and J by 4 bases, with 9 bases between. Germline V gene data show CDR1 as SQVTM and CDR2 as ANQGSEA. The CDR3 has 12 amino acids. CDR3 region: CSVDSFGTEAFF. The CDR3 coding sequence is TGCAGCGTTGATTCTTTCGGCACTGAAGCTTTCTTT.

The chain employs TRBV7-2 and TRBJ2-6; D is perhaps TRBD1 (5 bases). The germline V and J ends were trimmed by 2 bases and 0 bases, with 14 bases remaining between them. The CDR3 extends over 18 amino acids. Germline CDR1 is SGHTA and CDR2 is FQGNSA. CDR3 sequence: CASSLTRQSSSGANVLTF. In nucleotides, the CDR3 is TGTGCCAGCAGCTTAACGAGACAGAGTAGCTCTGGGGCCAACGTCCTGACTTTC. Complete variable domain (other parts from reference TRBV7-2 and TRBJ2-6): GAGVSQSPSNKVTEKGKDVELRCDPISGHTALYWYRQSLGQGLEFLIYFQGNSAPDKSGLPSDRFSAERTGGSVSTLTIQRTQQEDSAVYLCASSLTRQSSSGANVLTFGAGSRLTVL.

This clonotype was seen only a few times. The chain employs TRBV6-2 or TRBV6-3 and TRBJ1-2; no clear D gene. Deletions cut 8 bases from V and 8 bases from J, with 3 bases between. The CDR3 sequence is 8 residues long. Germline V gene lookup returns CDR1 MNHEY and CDR2 SVGEGT. CDR3 DNA: TGTGCCAGCTCAGGCTACACCTTC. This translates into CASSGYTF.

The gene calls are TRBV20-1 and TRBJ1-1, with D tentatively TRBD1 (5 bases). Trimming shortened V by 0 bases and J by 0 bases, and 11 bases separated the two germline ends. Germline CDR1 is DFQATT and CDR2 is SNEGSKA (reference sequence). The CDR3 spans 15 residues. CDR3 sequence (DNA): TGCAGTGCTAGAGAGGACACCCCTGTGAACACTGAAGCTTTCTTT. This gives the protein CSAREDTPVNTEAFF.

Turning to this clonotype: Sequence at one end of the junction differs from germline and may be a read error. This chain connects TRBV5-1 to TRBJ2-5; D call uncertain. The CDR3 contains 12 residues. The germline V gene encodes CDR1 SGHRS and CDR2 YFSETQ. For the CDR3, the DNA is TGCGACAGCAGCTTGGTTCGGAATGAGCAGTACTTC. It codes for CDSSLVRNEQYF.

V is TRBV12-3 or TRBV12-4 and J is TRBJ2-3; D unclear. The CDR3 consists of 17 residues. Trimming shortened V by 6 bases and J by 2 bases, and 21 bases separated the two germline ends. The DNA of the CDR3 is TGTGCCAGCAGCCCGAACCAGTACAGAAGGCCCACAGATACGCAGTATTTT. As protein: CASSPNQYRRPTDTQYF.

The rearrangement uses TRBV10-3 and TRBJ2-3; 12 bases fit TRBD2. Germline V gene lookup returns CDR1 ENHRY and CDR2 SYGVKD. V gave up 2 bases and J gave up 5 bases; unmatched junction bases: 5. This CDR3 is 16 amino acids long. The DNA for the CDR3 is TGTGCCATCAGTGAGCCTAGCGGGAGGGCCCAAGATACGCAGTATTTT. This encodes CAISEPSGRAQDTQYF.

This clonotype occurred a few times. The gene calls are TRBV20-1 and TRBJ2-7, with a possible D match to TRBD2 (6 bases). V lost 1 base and J 4 bases, leaving 20 bases between the germline ends. The CDR3 contains 16 residues. Germline loops: CDR1 DFQATT, CDR2 SNEGSKA (reference sequence). CDR3: CSARALPREVTYEQYF. For the CDR3, the DNA is TGCAGTGCTAGAGCCCTTCCCAGGGAGGTTACTTACGAGCAGTACTTC.

The rearrangement links TRBV9 to TRBJ1-1, with 7 bases that match TRBD1. The germline V gene encodes CDR1 SGDLS and CDR2 YYNGEE. The CDR3 totals 12 residues. After removal of 4 bases from V and 9 bases from J, the junction contained 6 bases not matched to a gene. The CDR3 nucleotides read TGTGCCAGCAGCTCCGGGACAGATCAAGCTTTCTTT. Its protein is CASSSGTDQAFF.